The 13 T cell receptor beta chains in this list originate from one sample, sequenced in a study of T cell responses to AZD1222 COVID-19 vaccine. Assay: immunoSEQ multiplex PCR; the TCRdb copy retains only in-frame clones and omits some. The sample lists around 150,000 clones; approximately 90% were seen once. Material: peripheral blood, obtained on day 0 of AZD1222 vaccination. The receptors shown here come from an adult in good health.

The chain has TRBV3-1 (or the pseudogene TRBV3-2) and TRBJ1-1; 9 bases are a match to TRBD1. Germline CDR1 reads LGHDT; CDR2 reads YNNKEL (reference sequence). The CDR3 spans 15 residues. V was pared by 1 base and J by 4 bases, with 4 bases of the junction left unmatched. CDR3 sequence reads: CASSQVRTGATEAFF. In DNA, the CDR3 is TGTGCCAGCAGCCAAGTAAGGACAGGGGCCACTGAAGCTTTCTTT.

The chain recombines TRBV7-9 with TRBJ2-2, with a possible D match to TRBD2 (5 bases). V was pared by 0 bases and J by 7 bases, with 12 bases between. CDR1 and CDR2 (germline): SEHNR, FQNEAQ (reference sequence). CDR3 length: 15 residues. The CDR3 DNA follows: TGTGCCAGCAGCTTAGCTTCGCGGGCTGGCGGGGAGCTGTTTTTT. It encodes CASSLASRAGGELFF.

The chain carries TRBV6-2 or TRBV6-3 and TRBJ1-4; D ambiguous. With 0 bases removed from V and 4 bases from J, the gap between germline ends came to 15 bases. This CDR3 spans 17 amino acids. Looked up from germline, CDR1 is MNHEY and CDR2 is SVGEGT. CDR3 amino acids: CASSYSSIEAINEKLFF. The CDR3 DNA reads as TGTGCCAGCAGTTACTCGAGTATCGAGGCCATTAATGAAAAACTGTTTTTT.

The rearrangement uses TRBV6-5 and TRBJ1-3; D is uncertain. The germline V gene has CDR1 MNHEY and CDR2 SVGAGI. This CDR3 is 14 amino acids long. V lost 4 bases and J lost 5, with 12 bases in between. In nucleotides, the CDR3 is TGTGCCAGCAGTTTGACATCACAGAGAAACACCATATATTTT. This sequence encodes CASSLTSQRNTIYF.

The V and J genes are TRBV13 and TRBJ1-1, with D perhaps TRBD1 (6 bases). Trimming shortened V by 2 bases and J by 0 bases, and 13 bases separated the two germline ends. Germline V gene data show CDR1 as PRHDT and CDR2 as FYEKMQ (reference sequence). The CDR3 length is 16 residues. CDR3 protein: CASSLRSGVMNTEAFF. The CDR3 DNA follows: TGTGCCAGCAGCTTAAGATCAGGGGTCATGAACACTGAAGCTTTCTTT.

This chain links TRBV20-1 with TRBJ1-1, with TRBD1 as a possible D gene (5 bases). The V gene's germline CDR1 is DFQATT and CDR2 SNEGSKA (reference sequence). V was cut by 6 bases and J by 4 bases, with 18 bases left in between. This CDR3 spans 14 amino acids. CDR3 region: CSASTGTWSTEAFF. DNA for the CDR3: TGCAGTGCCAGTACCGGGACTTGGAGCACTGAAGCTTTCTTT.

This chain connects TRBV28 to TRBJ1-2, with 8 bases matching TRBD1. After removal of 7 bases from V and 8 bases from J, the junction contained 21 bases not matched to a gene. This CDR3 is built from 17 residues. Per the germline V gene, CDR1 is MDHEN and CDR2 is SYDVKM. The CDR3 DNA reads as TGTGCCAGCACCTTCCTACGCCAGTCGGACAGGGTAGGGGGCTACACCTTC. Its translation is CASTFLRQSDRVGGYTF.

The chain couples TRBV19 to TRBJ1-4; 7 positions agree with TRBD1. CDR1 is LNHDA, CDR2 SQIVND, per germline (reference sequence). V was pared by 6 bases and J by 8 bases, with 9 bases of the junction left unmatched. This CDR3 spans 14 amino acids. The CDR3 sequence: CASSDGQVYEKLFF. CDR3 sequence (DNA): TGTGCCAGTAGCGACGGACAGGTTTACGAAAAACTGTTTTTT.

The chain is built from TRBV3-1 (or the pseudogene TRBV3-2) and TRBJ2-2; no clear D. CDR1 LGHDT and CDR2 YNNKEL come from the germline V gene (reference sequence). The V gene lost 4 bases and the J gene lost 0 bases, with 18 bases spanning the gap. The CDR3 is made up of 18 amino acids. DNA of the CDR3: TGTGCCAGCAGCCCTTACCCGGTTACAACCCCGAACACCGGGGAGCTGTTTTTT. Its translation: CASSPYPVTTPNTGELFF.

The chain combines TRBV19 with TRBJ1-2; the D is unclear. Germline CDR1 reads LNHDA; CDR2 reads SQIVND (reference sequence). Trimming removed 6 bases from V and 3 bases from J, with 8 bases in between. The length of the CDR3 is 12 residues. The CDR3 region has the DNA TGTGCCAGTAGAGCGGTGGACTATGGCTACACCTTC. It yields the protein CASRAVDYGYTF. Based on the CDR3 plus reference TRBV19 and TRBJ1-2, the full variable domain is DGGITQSPKYLFRKEGQNVTLSCEQNLNHDAMYWYRQDPGQGLRLIYYSQIVNDFQKGDIAEGYSVSREKKESFPLTVTSAQKNPTAFYLCASRAVDYGYTFGSGTRLTVV.

This rearrangement joins TRBV10-3 to TRBJ1-1; TRBD1 matches at 9 bases. Trimming cost V 7 bases and J 1 base; bases outside gene matches: 7. This CDR3 comprises 15 residues. Germline values: CDR1 ENHRY, CDR2 SYGVKD. Written as DNA, the CDR3 is TGTGCCATCAATCGGACAGGGGCGACGAACACTGAAGCTTTCTTT. It is translated as CAINRTGATNTEAFF.

V gene TRBV11-3 combines with J gene TRBJ2-7, with 8 positions matching TRBD1. This CDR3 contains 14 residues. V gave up 5 bases and J gave up 3 bases; unmatched junction bases: 6. Germline CDR1 reads SGHNT; CDR2 reads YENEEA. The CDR3 is CASSPTGVGYEQYF. CDR3 nucleotide sequence: TGTGCCAGCAGCCCGACAGGGGTAGGCTACGAGCAGTACTTC.

The genes are TRBV19 and TRBJ1-5; D not certain. V lost 7 bases and J lost 4, with 8 bases in between. Germline CDR1 is LNHDA and CDR2 is SQIVND (reference sequence). This CDR3 has 12 residues. CDR3 DNA sequence: TGTGCCAGTATAGGTCAGAATCAGCCCCAGCATTTT. Residues: CASIGQNQPQHF.